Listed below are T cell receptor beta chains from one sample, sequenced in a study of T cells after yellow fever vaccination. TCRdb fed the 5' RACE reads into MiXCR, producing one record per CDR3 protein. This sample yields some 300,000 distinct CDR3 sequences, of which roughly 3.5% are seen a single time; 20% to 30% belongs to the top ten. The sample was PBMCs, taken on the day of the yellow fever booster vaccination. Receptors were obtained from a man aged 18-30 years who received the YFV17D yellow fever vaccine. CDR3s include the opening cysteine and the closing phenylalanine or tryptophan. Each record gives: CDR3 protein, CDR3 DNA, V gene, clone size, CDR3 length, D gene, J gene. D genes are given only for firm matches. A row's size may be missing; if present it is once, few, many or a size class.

CDR3 protein: CASSSRGRGAFF
CDR3 DNA: TGTGCCAGCAGTTCCAGGGGGCGCGGGGCTTTCTTT
V gene: TRBV7-2
clone size: NA
CDR3 length: 12
D gene: TRBD1
J gene: TRBJ1-1

CDR3 protein: CSAVLGGGIQYF
CDR3 DNA: TGCAGTGCAGTCTTGGGGGGTGGCATTCAGTACTTC
V gene: TRBV20-1
clone size: many
CDR3 length: 12
D gene: NA
J gene: TRBJ2-4

CDR3 protein: CSVVPHSTDTQYF
CDR3 DNA: TGCAGCGTTGTCCCCCATAGCACAGATACGCAGTATTTT
V gene: TRBV29-1
clone size: NA
CDR3 length: 13
D gene: NA
J gene: TRBJ2-3

CDR3 protein: CASTELGLNSGELFF
CDR3 DNA: TGTGCCAGCACAGAGCTGGGTCTCAACTCCGGGGAGCTGTTTTTT
V gene: TRBV12-3/TRBV12-4
clone size: NA
CDR3 length: 15
D gene: NA
J gene: TRBJ2-2

CDR3 protein: CASSQRTGRAYEQYF
CDR3 DNA: TGTGCCAGCAGTCAACGGACAGGGCGAGCCTACGAGCAGTACTTC
V gene: TRBV3-1
clone size: few
CDR3 length: 15
D gene: TRBD1
J gene: TRBJ2-7

CDR3 protein: CASSQGWTQYF
CDR3 DNA: TGTGCCAGCAGTCAAGGGTGGACCCAGTACTTC
V gene: TRBV28
clone size: many
CDR3 length: 11
D gene: NA
J gene: TRBJ2-5

CDR3 protein: CAISPGQSSTHEQYF
CDR3 DNA: TGTGCCATCAGTCCGGGACAGTCTTCCACCCACGAGCAGTACTTC
V gene: TRBV10-3
clone size: few
CDR3 length: 15
D gene: TRBD1
J gene: TRBJ2-7

CDR3 protein: CASSIRDPVQEPQHF
CDR3 DNA: TGCGCCAGCAGCATCCGGGACCCCGTCCAGGAGCCCCAGCATTTT
V gene: TRBV5-1
clone size: few
CDR3 length: 15
D gene: NA
J gene: TRBJ1-5

CDR3 protein: CASTTRGGPTDTQYF
CDR3 DNA: TGTGCCAGCACCACTCGTGGGGGTCCGACAGATACGCAGTATTTT
V gene: TRBV9
clone size: many
CDR3 length: 15
D gene: NA
J gene: TRBJ2-3

CDR3 protein: CSANNPRKSAGELFF
CDR3 DNA: TGCAGTGCTAACAATCCCCGAAAGAGTGCGGGGGAGCTGTTTTTT
V gene: TRBV20-1
clone size: NA
CDR3 length: 15
D gene: NA
J gene: TRBJ2-2

CDR3 protein: CASRTGLAGGPDTGELFF
CDR3 DNA: TGTGCCAGCAGGACCGGACTAGCGGGGGGGCCCGACACCGGGGAGCTGTTTTTT
V gene: TRBV6-5
clone size: many
CDR3 length: 18
D gene: TRBD2
J gene: TRBJ2-2

CDR3 protein: CASSLLRTGDVIDGYTF
CDR3 DNA: TGCGCCAGCAGCTTGTTAAGGACAGGAGACGTCATTGATGGCTACACCTTC
V gene: TRBV5-1
clone size: NA
CDR3 length: 17
D gene: TRBD1
J gene: TRBJ1-2

CDR3 protein: CASRDRGAGYEQYF
CDR3 DNA: TGTGCCAGCAGAGACAGGGGTGCAGGGTACGAGCAGTACTTC
V gene: TRBV14
clone size: NA
CDR3 length: 14
D gene: TRBD1
J gene: TRBJ2-7

CDR3 protein: CASSLSSTGELFF
CDR3 DNA: TGTGCCAGCAGTTTATCGAGCACCGGGGAGCTGTTTTTT
V gene: TRBV27
clone size: few
CDR3 length: 13
D gene: NA
J gene: TRBJ2-2

CDR3 protein: CSVEVWDRTGTDTQYF
CDR3 DNA: TGCAGCGTTGAAGTATGGGACAGGACAGGTACAGATACGCAGTATTTT
V gene: TRBV29-1
clone size: many
CDR3 length: 16
D gene: TRBD1
J gene: TRBJ2-3

CDR3 protein: CASSSEGQGKYEQYF
CDR3 DNA: TGTGCCAGCAGCTCGGAAGGACAGGGGAAGTACGAGCAGTACTTC
V gene: TRBV7-6
clone size: few
CDR3 length: 15
D gene: TRBD1
J gene: TRBJ2-7

CDR3 protein: CSAREAGGKRSEQFF
CDR3 DNA: TGCAGTGCTAGGGAAGCGGGGGGTAAAAGGAGTGAGCAGTTCTTC
V gene: TRBV20-1
clone size: few
CDR3 length: 15
D gene: TRBD2
J gene: TRBJ2-1

CDR3 protein: CSASGGGETQYF
CDR3 DNA: TGCAGTGCTAGTGGGGGAGGAGAGACCCAGTACTTC
V gene: TRBV20-1
clone size: NA
CDR3 length: 12
D gene: NA
J gene: TRBJ2-5